This T cell receptor beta chain was captured in a study of OX40 agonist ivuxolimab in advanced cancers. Broader study findings: At 0.1-3.0 mg/kg, partial responders had clonal expansion among the lowest observed.

This clone was counted a single time. No antigen is known for it. TCRdb's table, derived via immunoSEQ multiplex PCR, lists solely in-frame clones and lacks some. Of approximately 74,000 clones listed, 75% to 95% are singletons. Germline-derived CDR1 and CDR2 are MNHNY and SVGAGI (reference sequence). V lost 4 bases, J lost 2 bases, and 13 bases lay in between. The length of the CDR3 is 15 residues. The receptor was isolated from an adult with an advanced solid tumor such as melanoma, head and neck, liver or kidney cancer. The starting material was CD4+ or CD8+ T cells sorted from blood, obtained in a trial of the OX40 agonist ivuxolimab. V usage is TRBV6-6 and J usage is TRBJ2-3; D might be TRBD1 (6 bases). CDR3 DNA sequence: TGTGCCAGCAGTTGGACAGTAACCCTCACAGATACGCAGTATTTT. Protein sequence: CASSWTVTLTDTQYF.